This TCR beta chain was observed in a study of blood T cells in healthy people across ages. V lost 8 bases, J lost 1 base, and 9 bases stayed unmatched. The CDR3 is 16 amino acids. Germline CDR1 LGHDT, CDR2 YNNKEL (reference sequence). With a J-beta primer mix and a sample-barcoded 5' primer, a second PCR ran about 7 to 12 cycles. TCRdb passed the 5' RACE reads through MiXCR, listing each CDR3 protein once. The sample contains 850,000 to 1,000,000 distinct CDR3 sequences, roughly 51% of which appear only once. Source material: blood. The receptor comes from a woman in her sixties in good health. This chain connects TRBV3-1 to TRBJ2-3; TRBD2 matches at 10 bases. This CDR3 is CASSRLAGERTDTQYF. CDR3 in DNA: TGTGCCAGCTCTCGGCTAGCGGGAGAACGCACAGATACGCAGTATTTT.